This T cell receptor (beta chain) was recorded in a study of blood T cells in healthy people across ages. A sample-barcoded 5' primer and a J-beta primer mix were used in a second PCR of roughly 7 to 11 cycles. From the 5' RACE reads, TCRdb called clonotypes with MiXCR, one entry per CDR3 protein. The data contain roughly 1,000,000 distinct CDR3 sequences, approximately 25% of them singletons. Notes on the study in general: The CMV status of each donor remained undetermined, and this could have confounded shifts in expanded clonotypes.

Remarks on this clonotype: Its antigen is as yet unknown.

The CDR3 is 14 residues long. CDR1 MRHNA and CDR2 SNTAGT come from the germline V gene. The J segment lost 4 bases and the V segment lost 6 bases, leaving 8 bases of the junction unmatched. These sequences were also reported in another study, on T cells of mothers and their children. This second report adds: The study obtained over 8.5 million TCR beta CDR3 reads per mother and 3 million to 3.5 million per child. With unrelated pairs as the comparison, related mother-child pairs had a slightly higher overlap that was not significant.

Sequencing was carried out using blood. The TCR comes from a girl under 10 years old in good health. The chain joins TRBV6-4 to TRBJ1-1; TRBD1 matches 7 bases. CDR3: CASRAGQVSTEAFF. The CDR3 coding sequence is TGTGCCAGCAGAGCCGGACAGGTCAGCACTGAAGCTTTCTTT.